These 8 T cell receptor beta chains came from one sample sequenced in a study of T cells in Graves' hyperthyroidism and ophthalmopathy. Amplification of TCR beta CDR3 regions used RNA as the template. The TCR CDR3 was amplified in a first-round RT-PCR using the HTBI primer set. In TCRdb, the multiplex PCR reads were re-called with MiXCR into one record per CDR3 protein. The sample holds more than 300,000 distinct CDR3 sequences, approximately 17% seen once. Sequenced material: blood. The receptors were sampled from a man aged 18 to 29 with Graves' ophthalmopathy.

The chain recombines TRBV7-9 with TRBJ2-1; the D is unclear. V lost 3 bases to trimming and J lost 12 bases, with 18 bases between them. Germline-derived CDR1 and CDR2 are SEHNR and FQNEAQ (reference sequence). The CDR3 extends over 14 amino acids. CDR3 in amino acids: CASSLSGNPTGQFF. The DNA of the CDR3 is TGTGCCAGCAGCTTGAGTGGCAATCCTACGGGGCAGTTCTTC. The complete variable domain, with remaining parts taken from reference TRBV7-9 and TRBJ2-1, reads DTGVSQNPRHKITKRGQNVTFRCDPISEHNRLYWYRQTLGQGPEFLTYFQNEAQLEKSRLLSDRFSAERPKGSFSTLEIQRTEQGDSAMYLCASSLSGNPTGQFFGPGTRLTVL.

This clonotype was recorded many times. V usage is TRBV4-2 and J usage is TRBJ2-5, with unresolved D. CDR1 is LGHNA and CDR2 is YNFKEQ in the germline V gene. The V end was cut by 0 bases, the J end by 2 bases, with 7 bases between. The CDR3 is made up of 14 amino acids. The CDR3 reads CASSQDPRQETQYF. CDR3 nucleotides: TGTGCCAGCAGCCAAGATCCCCGACAAGAGACCCAGTACTTC.

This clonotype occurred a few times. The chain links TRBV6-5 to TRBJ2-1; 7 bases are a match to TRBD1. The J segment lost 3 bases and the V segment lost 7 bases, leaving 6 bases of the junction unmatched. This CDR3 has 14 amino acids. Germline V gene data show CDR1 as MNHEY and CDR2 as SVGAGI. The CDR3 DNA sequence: TGTGCCAGCACCACCAGGACAGGCTACAATGAGCAGTTCTTC. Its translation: CASTTRTGYNEQFF.

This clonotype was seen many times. The CDR3 DNA sequence: TGTGCCAGCAGGGCCGGGACAGGGCGCACAACTAATGAAAAACTGTTTTTT. The encoded protein is CASRAGTGRTTNEKLFF. V and J are TRBV6-1 and TRBJ1-4, with 9 bases matching TRBD1. This CDR3 has 17 residues. Per the germline V gene, CDR1 is MNHNS and CDR2 is SASEGT. The V segment lost 6 bases and the J segment 0 bases; nucleotides outside the gene matches: 8.

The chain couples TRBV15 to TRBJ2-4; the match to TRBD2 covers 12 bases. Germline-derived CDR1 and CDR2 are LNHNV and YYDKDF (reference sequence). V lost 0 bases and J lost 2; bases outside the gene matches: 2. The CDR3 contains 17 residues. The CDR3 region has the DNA TGTGCCACCAGCAGAGATGGACTAGCGGGGACCAAAAACATTCAGTACTTC. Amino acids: CATSRDGLAGTKNIQYF. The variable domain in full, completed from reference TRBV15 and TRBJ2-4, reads DAMVIQNPRYQVTQFGKPVTLSCSQTLNHNVMYWYQQKSSQAPKLLFHYYDKDFNNEADTPDNFQSRRPNTSFCFLDIRSPGLGDTAMYLCATSRDGLAGTKNIQYFGAGTRLSVL.

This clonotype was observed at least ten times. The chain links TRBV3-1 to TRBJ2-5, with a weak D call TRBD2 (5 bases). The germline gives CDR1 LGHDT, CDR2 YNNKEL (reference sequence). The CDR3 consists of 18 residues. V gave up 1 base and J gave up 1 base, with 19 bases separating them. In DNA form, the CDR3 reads TGTGCCAGCAGCCAAGGCGAGGGAGCGAGAGACTTCCAAGAGACCCAGTACTTC. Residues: CASSQGEGARDFQETQYF.

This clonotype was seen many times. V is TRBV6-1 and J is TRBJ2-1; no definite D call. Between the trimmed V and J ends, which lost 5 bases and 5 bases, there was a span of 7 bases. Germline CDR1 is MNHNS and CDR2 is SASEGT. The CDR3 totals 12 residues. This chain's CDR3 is CASSYKDNEQFF. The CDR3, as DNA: TGTGCCAGCAGTTACAAGGACAATGAGCAGTTCTTC.

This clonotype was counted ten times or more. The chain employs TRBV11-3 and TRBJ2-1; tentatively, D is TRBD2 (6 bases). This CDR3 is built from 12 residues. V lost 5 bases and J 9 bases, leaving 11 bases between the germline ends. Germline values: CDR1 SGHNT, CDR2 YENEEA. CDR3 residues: CASSPSGGEQFF. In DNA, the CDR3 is TGTGCCAGCAGCCCATCCGGGGGTGAGCAGTTCTTC.